This T cell receptor beta chain was sequenced during a study of T-cell reconstitution after alpha-beta-depleted transplantation in children. General study points: Expanded graft clones, several hundred of them, were reportedly the source of alpha-beta T cells about two months after transplant. At the one-year point after transplant, T-cell counts and TCRbeta diversity were found to come mostly from T cells that had been newly produced. Elevated TCRbeta diversity at day 60 was traced, in some patients, to surviving recipient T cells and thymic progenitors.

Preparation of the TCRbeta library used unique molecular identifiers. TCRdb reanalysed the PCR reads using MiXCR and keeps one entry per CDR3 protein. The table has hundreds of thousands of distinct CDR3 sequences, around 7.3% seen once. To note about this clonotype: Its antigen is unknown.

The CDR3 has 15 residues. The V gene's germline CDR1 is LNHDA and CDR2 SQIVND (reference sequence). V lost 6 bases and J 3 bases, leaving 15 bases between the germline ends. The sample consisted of peripheral blood, taken 360 days after TCRalphabeta/CD19-depleted stem cell transplant. The origin of this receptor is a female patient aged 2-9 years who had a stem cell transplant for Fanconi anemia, so the T cells may come from the graft donor. The gene calls are TRBV19 and TRBJ1-5; D may be TRBD1 (6 bases). Written as DNA, the CDR3 is TGTGCCAGTAGCCAGACAGGCTTGATCAATCAGCCCCAGCATTTT. This encodes CASSQTGLINQPQHF.